Reported below is one TCR beta chain. This specimen comes from a study of CD8+ T cells in alopecia areata. Reverse transcribed after extraction, RNA yielded cDNA as the sequencing template. The data were produced by immunoSEQ multiplex PCR, yet TCRdb's version contains in-frame clones alone and is incomplete. The table lists under 200,000 clones, around 59% of them singletons, with 11% to 15% in the top ten. Germline V gene sequence: CDR1 LNHDA, CDR2 SQIVND (reference sequence). With 7 bases clipped from V and 2 bases from J, the junction kept 4 bases outside the gene matches. The CDR3 is 14 amino acids. The sample's treatment: oral pan-JAK inhibitor, 5-10 mg twice daily.

The chain carries TRBV19 and TRBJ1-2; the match to TRBD1 covers 10 bases. The sample was CD4+ T cells sorted from blood, taken at week 24, from a patient treated with tofacitinib. The receptor's source is a human donor with alopecia areata. CDR3 residues: CASISDRGNYGYTF. The CDR3 bases are TGTGCCAGTATATCGGACAGGGGGAACTATGGCTACACCTTC.